Given below is one T cell receptor (beta chain) in context. Antigen specificity is unknown. This entry is derived from a study of cytomegalovirus exposure and HLA in healthy donors. Points from the study as a whole: Several top significant clusters appeared, in a later analysis, to be linked to common viral pathogens. Confirmation in vitro established that a few CMV-associated chains were specific for CMV antigens.

Germline CDR1 GTSNPN, CDR2 SVGIG (reference sequence). This CDR3 contains 14 residues. V gave up 1 base and J gave up 3 bases, with 10 bases separating them. A multiplex PCR was run with 60 Vbeta primers and 13 Jbeta primers. The method was immunoSEQ multiplex PCR; TCRdb's version includes in-frame clones alone and lacks a portion of them. The sample yields around 100,000 clones, 79% seen once. The chain combines TRBV30 with TRBJ2-1; D possibly corresponds to TRBD2 (6 bases). The sequence came from a man aged 45-65 years in good health and CMV-seropositive. Sequenced input: PBMCs. DNA of the CDR3: TGTGCCTGGAGTGGACTAGGAGGCTACAATGAGCAGTTCTTC. Protein: CAWSGLGGYNEQFF. Together with reference TRBV30 and TRBJ2-1, the CDR3 gives the full variable domain: SQTIHQWPATLVQPVGSPLSLECTVEGTSNPNLYWYRQAAGRGLQLLFYSVGIGQISSEVPQNLSASRPQDRQFILSSKKLLLSDSGFYLCAWSGLGGYNEQFFGPGTRLTVL.